Following are 21 T cell receptor beta chains from one sample sequenced in a study of T cells after posttransplantation cyclophosphamide. The data were produced by immunoSEQ multiplex PCR, yet TCRdb's version contains in-frame clones alone and is incomplete. The sample has 51,000 or so clones; 90% to 95% are singletons. Sequencing input: PBMCs. These receptors were obtained from a young woman in good health and a related stem cell transplant donor.

The chain couples TRBV19 to TRBJ1-1; D is possibly TRBD1 (6 bases). CDR3 length: 13 residues. CDR1 is LNHDA, CDR2 SQIVND, per germline (reference sequence). The ends were cut back, 6 bases at V and 5 bases at J, with 13 bases in the middle. The CDR3 region has the DNA TGTGCCAGTAGGGGAACAGGGCAAACTGAAGCTTTCTTT. As protein: CASRGTGQTEAFF.

The V call is TRBV11-2, the J call TRBJ2-3; D ambiguous. With 7 bases removed from V and 6 bases from J, the gap between germline ends came to 11 bases. The CDR3 is 12 residues long. Germline CDR1 SGHAT, CDR2 FQNNGV. The CDR3, as DNA: TGTGCCAGCACTCCCTCGAGTGATACGCAGTATTTT. It encodes CASTPSSDTQYF.

The chain uses TRBV25-1 and TRBJ2-2; D call uncertain. V was shortened by 0 bases and J by 4 bases, with 6 bases between the two germline ends. The CDR3 is 14 amino acids. CDR1 MGHDK and CDR2 SYGVNS come from the germline V gene. The CDR3 region has the DNA TGTGCCAGCAGTGAATACACGGGCACCGGGGAGCTGTTTTTT. Translating it yields CASSEYTGTGELFF.

V and J are TRBV5-5 and TRBJ1-2; maybe TRBD1 (5 bases). Trimming removed 0 bases at V and 1 base at J, with 16 bases between. Germline V gives CDR1 SGHKS, CDR2 YYEKEE (reference sequence). The CDR3 consists of 17 residues. CDR3 protein: CASSLDGRRELNYGYTF. The CDR3 DNA reads TGTGCCAGCAGCTTGGATGGTCGCAGGGAACTTAACTATGGCTACACCTTC.

The gene calls are TRBV27 and TRBJ2-2; no clear D gene. The CDR3 loop spans 13 amino acids. V was trimmed by 3 bases and J by 4 bases, leaving 6 bases between them. Germline V gives CDR1 MNHEY, CDR2 SMNVEV (reference sequence). CDR3 in DNA: TGTGCCAGCAGTTTCCACAGCACCGGGGAGCTGTTTTTT. It encodes CASSFHSTGELFF.

V is TRBV6-5 and J is TRBJ1-1; perhaps TRBD1 as D (5 bases). CDR3 length: 12 residues. The germline V gene encodes CDR1 MNHEY and CDR2 SVGAGI. V was pared by 5 bases and J by 4 bases, with 8 bases between. CDR3 residues: CASSKGATEAFF. The CDR3 nucleotides are TGTGCCAGCAGTAAAGGGGCCACTGAAGCTTTCTTT.

The chain employs TRBV4-3 and TRBJ2-2, with 7 bases aligning to TRBD1. Germline CDR1 and CDR2: LGHNA and YSLEER. V dropped 1 base and J dropped 3; count of bases not matched to a gene: 2. The CDR3 is made up of 15 amino acids. The CDR3 sequence is CASSQADRYTGELFF. The CDR3 DNA sequence: TGCGCCAGCAGCCAAGCGGACAGGTACACCGGGGAGCTGTTTTTT.

The J gene is TRBJ2-1, the V gene TRBV5-1, with 15 bases matching TRBD2. V gave up 4 bases and J gave up 8 bases; unmatched junction bases: 7. This CDR3 is 16 amino acids long. In germline, CDR1 is SGHRS, CDR2 YFSETQ. The CDR3 spells CASSRTSGGAGYEQFF. The CDR3 DNA follows: TGCGCCAGCAGCAGGACTAGCGGGGGGGCTGGATATGAGCAGTTCTTC.

This chain uses TRBV11-2 with TRBJ1-2; D ambiguous. The germline V gene has CDR1 SGHAT and CDR2 FQNNGV. This CDR3 is 15 amino acids long. V was trimmed by 5 bases and J by 7 bases, leaving 20 bases between them. The CDR3: CASSHGPGMRIGYTF. In nucleotides, the CDR3 is TGTGCCAGCAGCCACGGTCCGGGAATGCGAATTGGCTACACCTTC.

The chain links TRBV6-4 to TRBJ2-6; tentatively, D is TRBD2 (6 bases). V lost 5 bases to trimming and J lost 0 bases, with 8 bases between them. The CDR3 is 15 amino acids. CDR1 is MRHNA, CDR2 SNTAGT, per germline. CDR3 protein: CASSPAGSGANVLTF. Written as DNA, the CDR3 is TGTGCCAGCAGTCCAGCGGGCTCTGGGGCCAACGTCCTGACTTTC.

The gene calls are TRBV19 and TRBJ1-5; D possibly corresponds to TRBD1 (5 bases). With 3 bases removed from V and 7 bases from J, the gap between germline ends came to 16 bases. Germline CDR1 reads LNHDA; CDR2 reads SQIVND (reference sequence). The CDR3 totals 15 residues. The CDR3 DNA reads TGTGCCAGTAGTATCGGACAAACGGCGGGGCAGCCCCAGCATTTT. Its protein product is CASSIGQTAGQPQHF. Variable domain in full (rest from reference TRBV19 and TRBJ1-5): DGGITQSPKYLFRKEGQNVTLSCEQNLNHDAMYWYRQDPGQGLRLIYYSQIVNDFQKGDIAEGYSVSREKKESFPLTVTSAQKNPTAFYLCASSIGQTAGQPQHFGDGTRLSIL.

V and J are TRBV10-3 and TRBJ1-1; D not resolved. CDR3 length: 13 amino acids. Germline loops: CDR1 ENHRY, CDR2 SYGVKD. V dropped 6 bases and J dropped 5 bases, with 13 bases sitting between them. The CDR3 DNA is TGTGCCATCAGCTACTTGGGAGGAACTGAAGCTTTCTTT. It codes for CAISYLGGTEAFF.

The V gene is TRBV19, the J gene TRBJ1-2, with no clear D. The V gene's germline CDR1 is LNHDA and CDR2 SQIVND (reference sequence). Trimming shortened V by 5 bases and J by 7 bases, and 8 bases separated the two germline ends. The CDR3 consists of 11 residues. The DNA of the CDR3 is TGTGCCAGTAGTTCAGGTCCTGGCTACACCTTC. Translation: CASSSGPGYTF.

The chain joins TRBV19 to TRBJ1-4; no clear D. The CDR3 contains 14 residues. CDR1 is LNHDA, CDR2 SQIVND, per germline (reference sequence). Deletions cut 3 bases from V and 5 bases from J, with 10 bases between. Written as DNA, the CDR3 is TGTGCCAGTAGTATGGCTCCGGAGAATGAAAAACTGTTTTTT. The encoded protein is CASSMAPENEKLFF.

The V call is TRBV18, the J call TRBJ1-1, with a possible D match to TRBD1 (5 bases). With 3 bases removed from V and 2 bases from J, the gap between germline ends came to 7 bases. The CDR3 sequence is 13 residues long. The germline V gene has CDR1 KGHSH and CDR2 LQKENI. The CDR3 DNA follows: TGTGCCAGCTCACCCGGGGGAAACACTGAAGCTTTCTTT. It yields the protein CASSPGGNTEAFF.

This rearrangement joins TRBV5-1 to TRBJ1-6; TRBD1 matches 10 bases. The CDR3 has 19 residues. The V segment lost 2 bases and the J segment 7 bases; nucleotides outside the gene matches: 15. Germline V gives CDR1 SGHRS, CDR2 YFSETQ. The chain's CDR3 is CASSFDIPGQGYGNSPLHF. For the CDR3, the DNA is TGCGCCAGCAGCTTCGACATTCCGGGACAGGGGTACGGCAATTCACCCCTCCACTTT. Based on the CDR3 plus reference TRBV5-1 and TRBJ1-6, the full variable domain is KAGVTQTPRYLIKTRGQQVTLSCSPISGHRSVSWYQQTPGQGLQFLFEYFSETQRNKGNFPGRFSGRQFSNSRSEMNVSTLELGDSALYLCASSFDIPGQGYGNSPLHFGNGTRLTVT.

V usage is TRBV27 and J usage is TRBJ2-7, with D unresolved. Per germline, CDR1 MNHEY and CDR2 SMNVEV (reference sequence). The CDR3 has 10 amino acids. V was clipped by 7 bases and J by 1 base, with 2 bases between them. This CDR3 reads CASTSYEQYF. CDR3 nucleotide sequence: TGTGCCAGCACGTCCTACGAGCAGTACTTC.

The chain uses TRBV9 and TRBJ2-7; TRBD1 matches 9 bases. The CDR3 consists of 15 residues. Germline CDR1 SGDLS, CDR2 YYNGEE. The V gene end was trimmed by 3 bases and the J gene end by 3 bases; junction bases not matched to a gene: 7. The CDR3 is CASSGAPGQGYEQYF. The CDR3 DNA reads TGTGCCAGCAGCGGAGCACCGGGACAGGGCTACGAGCAGTACTTC.

The chain uses TRBV19 and TRBJ2-2; a weak D match, TRBD1 (6 bases). CDR3 length equals 16 residues. The ends were cut back, 7 bases at V and 4 bases at J, with 19 bases in the middle. CDR1 is LNHDA and CDR2 is SQIVND in the germline V gene (reference sequence). The CDR3 is CASNIGGLTATGELFF. Here the CDR3 DNA reads TGTGCCAGTAACATTGGGGGCCTGACGGCCACCGGGGAGCTGTTTTTT.

This chain links TRBV7-2 with TRBJ1-5; 7 nucleotides agree with TRBD1. V was clipped by 3 bases and J by 5 bases; unmatched bases: 1. Germline lookup yields CDR1 SGHTA and CDR2 FQGNSA. The CDR3 runs to 13 residues. The CDR3 DNA is TGTGCCAGCAGCTTCGACAGGGATCAGCCCCAGCATTTT. It is translated as CASSFDRDQPQHF.

This clone was seen a few times. The chain recombines TRBV7-9 with TRBJ2-1, with a tentative D call TRBD2 (6 bases). V was cut by 1 base and J by 4 bases, with 11 bases left in between. This CDR3 spans 15 amino acids. Germline V gene data show CDR1 as SEHNR and CDR2 as FQNEAQ (reference sequence). CDR3 residues: CASSLGVGGYNEQFF. In DNA form, the CDR3 reads TGTGCCAGCAGCTTAGGGGTGGGGGGATACAATGAGCAGTTCTTC.